This T cell receptor beta chain came from a study of blood T cell repertoires in COVID-19. On the study more broadly: Acute and convalescent COVID-19 specimens originated in the United States, Italy and Spain. T cells, B-cell-depleted T cells, or PBMCs supplied cDNA or gDNA.

As processed by the authors: Reference gene primer amplification gave nucleated cell count estimates. Using immunoSEQ multiplex PCR, the repertoire was profiled, and TCRdb retains in-frame clones only, with some absent. For V, J and clone size, that table is used; D and trimming come from the DNA. The sample has about 100,000 clones; roughly nine tenths are singletons. Per the germline V gene, CDR1 is LGHDT and CDR2 is YNNKEL (reference sequence). This CDR3 is 16 amino acids long. The V end lost 3 bases, the J end lost 2 bases, and 16 bases lay between the germline ends. The receptor's source is an elderly woman with acute or convalescent COVID-19. The chain has TRBV3-1 (or the pseudogene TRBV3-2) and TRBJ2-5, with D hard to call. Material: peripheral blood. This CDR3 reads CASSHSPGSFQETQYF. CDR3 coding DNA: TGTGCCAGCAGCCATTCCCCAGGTTCATTTCAAGAGACCCAGTACTTC.